This T cell receptor beta chain derives from a study of radiotherapy plus CTLA-4 blockade in lung cancer. Study-wide findings and caveats: Following radiotherapy plus ipilimumab, tumor-derived TCR clones expanded in the blood.

Chemo-refractory metastatic non-small-cell lung cancer patients underwent focal radiation alongside CTLA-4 blockade with ipilimumab. Looked up from germline, CDR1 is MNHNS and CDR2 is SASEGT. There are 15 residues in the CDR3. Losses at the gene ends were 7 bases for V and 0 bases for J; bases not matched to a gene: 6. Turning to this clone: Its antigen is unknown.

Generated by immunoSEQ multiplex PCR, the TCRdb table keeps only in-frame clones and is missing some. Here the sample spans some 110,000 clones, 75% to 90% being singletons. The specimen was peripheral blood, collected from a patient treated with radiotherapy plus ipilimumab. The source is a human donor with non-small cell lung cancer that progressed on radiotherapy plus ipilimumab. The rearrangement links TRBV6-1 to TRBJ1-5; 7 nucleotides agree with TRBD1. The CDR3 region is CASIRQGYSNQPQHF. The CDR3 nucleotides are TGTGCCAGCATTAGACAGGGTTATAGCAATCAGCCCCAGCATTTT.